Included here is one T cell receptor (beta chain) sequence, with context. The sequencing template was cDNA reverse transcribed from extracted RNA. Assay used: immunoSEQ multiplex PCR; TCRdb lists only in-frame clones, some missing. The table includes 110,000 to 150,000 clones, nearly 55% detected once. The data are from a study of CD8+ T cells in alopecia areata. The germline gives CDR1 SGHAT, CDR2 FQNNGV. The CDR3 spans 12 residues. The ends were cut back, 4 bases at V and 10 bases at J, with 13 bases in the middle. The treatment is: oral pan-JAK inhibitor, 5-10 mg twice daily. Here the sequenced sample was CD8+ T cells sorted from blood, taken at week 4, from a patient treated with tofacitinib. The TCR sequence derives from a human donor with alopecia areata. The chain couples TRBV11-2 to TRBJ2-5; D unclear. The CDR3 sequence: CASSYAAVVQYF. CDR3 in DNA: TGTGCCAGCAGCTACGCGGCAGTTGTCCAGTACTTC.